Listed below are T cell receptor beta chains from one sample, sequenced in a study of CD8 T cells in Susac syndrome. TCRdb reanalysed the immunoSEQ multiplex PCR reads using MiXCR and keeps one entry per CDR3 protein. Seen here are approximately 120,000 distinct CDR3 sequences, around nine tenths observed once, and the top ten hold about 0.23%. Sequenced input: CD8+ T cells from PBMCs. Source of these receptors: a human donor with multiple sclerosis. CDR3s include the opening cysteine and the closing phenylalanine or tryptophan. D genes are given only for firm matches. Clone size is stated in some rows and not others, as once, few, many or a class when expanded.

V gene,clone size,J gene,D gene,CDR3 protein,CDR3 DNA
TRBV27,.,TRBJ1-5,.,CASSFTGRAQPQHF,TGTGCCAGCAGTTTTACGGGCAGGGCTCAGCCCCAGCATTTT
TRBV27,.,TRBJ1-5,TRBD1,CASSFGQGANQPQHF,TGTGCCAGCAGTTTTGGACAGGGGGCGAATCAGCCCCAGCATTTT
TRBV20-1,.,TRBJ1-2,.,CSAREQGSYGYTF,TGCAGTGCTAGGGAACAGGGTTCCTATGGCTACACCTTC
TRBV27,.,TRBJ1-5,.,CASSFSGENQPQHF,TGTGCCAGCAGTTTTTCGGGGGAAAATCAGCCCCAGCATTTT
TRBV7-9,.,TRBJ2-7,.,CASSSKDGTYEQYF,TGTGCCAGCAGCTCGAAAGACGGGACCTACGAGCAGTACTTC
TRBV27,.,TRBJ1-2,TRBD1,CASSELQGAVGYTF,TGTGCCAGCAGCGAATTACAGGGGGCAGTTGGCTACACCTTC
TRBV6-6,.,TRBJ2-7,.,CASSPSQLPNYEQYF,TGTGCCAGCAGCCCGTCACAGTTACCCAATTACGAGCAGTACTTC
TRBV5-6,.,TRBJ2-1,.,CASSLGGREINEQFF,TGTGCCAGCAGCTTGGGGGGTAGAGAGATCAATGAGCAGTTCTTC
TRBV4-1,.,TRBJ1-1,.,CASSQVAGLNTEAFF,TGCGCCAGCAGCCAAGTGGCAGGGCTGAACACTGAAGCTTTCTTT
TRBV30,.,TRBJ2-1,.,CAWSLVDSGQQFF,TGTGCCTGGTCCCTAGTCGATTCGGGTCAGCAGTTCTTC
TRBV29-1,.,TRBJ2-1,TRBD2,CSVAGTSGSDEQFF,TGCAGCGTTGCGGGGACTAGCGGGTCCGATGAGCAGTTCTTC
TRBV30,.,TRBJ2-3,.,CAWSVGGEDTQYF,TGTGCCTGGAGTGTAGGGGGGGAAGATACGCAGTATTTT
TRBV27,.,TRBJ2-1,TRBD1,CASSPGQTYNEQFF,TGTGCCAGCAGTCCGGGACAGACCTACAATGAGCAGTTCTTC
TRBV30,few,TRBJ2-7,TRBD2,CAWGLAGGSLEQYF,TGTGCCTGGGGACTAGCGGGAGGATCCCTCGAGCAGTACTTC
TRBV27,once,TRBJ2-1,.,CATTTSNEQFF,TGTGCCACCACAACATCCAATGAGCAGTTCTTC
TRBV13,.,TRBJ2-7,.,CASSRGTAYEQYF,TGTGCCAGCAGCCGGGGGACCGCCTACGAGCAGTACTTC
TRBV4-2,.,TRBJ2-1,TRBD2,CASSQDQPAGGGDEQFF,TGTGCCAGCAGCCAAGACCAACCAGCGGGAGGTGGCGATGAGCAGTTCTTC
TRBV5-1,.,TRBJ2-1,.,CASCLAPSSYNEQFF,TGCGCCAGCTGCCTAGCGCCGAGCTCCTACAATGAGCAGTTCTTC
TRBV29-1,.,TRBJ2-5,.,CSVEDLAAQETQYF,TGCAGCGTTGAAGATCTGGCAGCCCAAGAGACCCAGTACTTC
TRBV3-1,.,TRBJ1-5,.,CASSQNTDSNQPQHF,TGTGCCAGCAGCCAGAACACGGATAGCAATCAGCCCCAGCATTTT
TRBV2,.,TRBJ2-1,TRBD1,CASSEALTGGDEQFF,TGTGCCAGCAGTGAAGCGCTTACAGGGGGTGATGAGCAGTTCTTC
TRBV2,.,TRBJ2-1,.,CASSEYEQFF,TGTGCCAGCAGTGAGTATGAGCAGTTCTTC
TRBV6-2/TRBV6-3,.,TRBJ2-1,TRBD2,CASSFRQREGEQFF,TGTGCCAGCAGTTTCAGGCAGCGGGAAGGTGAGCAGTTCTTC
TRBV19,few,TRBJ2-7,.,CASSTYEQYF,TGTGCCAGTAGTACCTACGAGCAGTACTTC
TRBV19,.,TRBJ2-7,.,CASSTVGVSYEQYF,TGTGCCAGTAGTACGGTGGGAGTCTCCTACGAGCAGTACTTC
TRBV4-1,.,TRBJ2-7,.,CASSQERGTYEQYF,TGCGCCAGCAGCCAAGAGCGCGGGACCTACGAGCAGTACTTC
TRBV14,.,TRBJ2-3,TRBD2,CASSPAGSTDTQYF,TGTGCCAGCAGCCCAGCGGGGAGCACAGATACGCAGTATTTT
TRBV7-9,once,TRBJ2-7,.,CASSQTGNEQYF,TGTGCCAGCAGCCAAACAGGGAACGAGCAGTACTTC